This TCR beta chain was sequenced during a study of cytomegalovirus exposure and HLA in healthy donors. Across the whole study: Earlier results showed 90 million to 130 million unique TCR beta sequences derived from roughly 200 million T cells.

The count of this clone is one. The CDR3 is 16 amino acids. Losses at the gene ends were 3 bases for V and 3 bases for J; bases not matched to a gene: 5. The V gene's germline CDR1 is MNHNY and CDR2 SVGAGI (reference sequence). PCR amplification relied on 60 Vbeta primers (plus 13 Jbeta primers). The table came from immunoSEQ multiplex PCR; TCRdb's copy has only in-frame clones and leaves some out. Among 150,000 or so clones listed, around 72% were seen once. This TCR derives from a man aged 40-49 years in good health and CMV-seropositive. Sequenced input: PBMCs. The chain joins TRBV6-6 to TRBJ2-3; 11 bases are shared with TRBD2. The CDR3 loop reads CASSYTLAGGTDTQYF. DNA of the CDR3: TGTGCCAGCAGTTATACCCTAGCGGGGGGAACAGATACGCAGTATTTT.